The 26 T cell receptor beta chains below come from one sample, sequenced in a study of control samples from healthy donors and cancer patients. Clones were sequenced by immunoSEQ multiplex PCR, and TCRdb holds only the in-frame ones, with some missing. Among around 55,000 clones listed, around 96% were seen once. Sequencing was carried out using blood. The receptors were sampled from a woman younger than 35 in good health.

The chain has TRBV7-8 and TRBJ2-7; the match to TRBD2 covers 7 bases. Germline assignment: CDR1 SGHVS and CDR2 FQNEAQ. CDR3 length: 17 amino acids. V lost 4 bases and J lost 0; bases outside the gene matches: 12. CDR3 sequence reads: CASSSRGSGRSSYEQYF. The DNA for the CDR3 is TGTGCCAGCAGCTCCCGGGGTAGCGGGCGTAGCTCCTACGAGCAGTACTTC.

The chain has TRBV20-1 and TRBJ1-2, with D possibly being TRBD1 (5 bases). The CDR3 runs to 11 residues. Germline CDR1 DFQATT, CDR2 SNEGSKA (reference sequence). V was shortened by 2 bases and J by 8 bases, with 9 bases between the two germline ends. CDR3 nucleotides: TGCAGTGCTAGAACGGGGCCGGGCTACACCTTC. Translation: CSARTGPGYTF.

This chain uses TRBV6-5 with TRBJ1-1; D is unclear. This CDR3 spans 16 amino acids. V was cut by 3 bases and J by 6 bases, with 20 bases left in between. CDR1 is MNHEY, CDR2 SVGAGI, per germline. The CDR3 DNA sequence: TGTGCCAGCAGTTATCTCTCGGGTCGAAAAAGGGCTGAAGCTTTCTTT. It codes for CASSYLSGRKRAEAFF.

The chain links TRBV3-1 (or the pseudogene TRBV3-2) to TRBJ1-3; tentative D call: TRBD1 (6 bases). CDR1 and CDR2 (germline): LGHDT, YNNKEL (reference sequence). There are 14 residues in the CDR3. V was cut by 5 bases and J by 2 bases, with 10 bases left in between. CDR3 sequence: CASSSQGPGNTIYF. CDR3 sequence (DNA): TGTGCCAGCAGCTCACAGGGTCCTGGAAACACCATATATTTT.

This chain joins TRBV2 and TRBJ2-3; TRBD2 matches at 11 bases. The CDR3 is 18 residues long. The germline V gene has CDR1 SNHLY and CDR2 FYNNEI. V was clipped by 0 bases and J by 3 bases; unmatched bases: 8. The CDR3 sequence: CASSEATVAGGRTDTQYF. The CDR3 DNA reads TGTGCCAGCAGTGAAGCAACAGTAGCGGGGGGGCGAACAGATACGCAGTATTTT.

The J gene is TRBJ1-2, the V gene TRBV7-8; D gene ambiguous. Germline loops: CDR1 SGHVS, CDR2 FQNEAQ. V shed 5 bases and J shed 8 bases, with 18 bases lying between them. This CDR3 region has 14 residues. DNA of the CDR3: TGTGCCAGCAGCCTTATTCGGGCCTCGGGCGGCTACACCTTC. Amino acids: CASSLIRASGGYTF.

V is TRBV6-5 and J is TRBJ2-3; 8 positions match TRBD1. After removal of 10 bases from V and 3 bases from J, the junction contained 9 bases not matched to a gene. Germline V gives CDR1 MNHEY, CDR2 SVGAGI. The CDR3 covers 14 residues. CDR3 nucleotides: TGTGCCATCCGGGACAGGCTCTTTACAGATACGCAGTATTTT. Protein product: CAIRDRLFTDTQYF.

The genes are TRBV3-1 (or the pseudogene TRBV3-2) and TRBJ1-3; D not certain. The CDR3 has 14 amino acids. Per the germline V gene, CDR1 is LGHDT and CDR2 is YNNKEL (reference sequence). With 7 bases removed from V and 1 base from J, the gap between germline ends came to 11 bases. The CDR3 loop is CASMGGGSGNTIYF. DNA of the CDR3: TGTGCCAGCATGGGAGGCGGTTCTGGAAACACCATATATTTT.

The CDR3 nucleotides read TGTGCCAGTAGTATTAGAGTTTACAATGAGCAGTTCTTC. As protein: CASSIRVYNEQFF. The chain couples TRBV19 to TRBJ2-1; D remains unclear. V was shortened by 3 bases and J by 4 bases, with 7 bases between the two germline ends. The CDR3 is made up of 13 amino acids. Germline V gene data show CDR1 as LNHDA and CDR2 as SQIVND (reference sequence).

In its sample, this clone was seen a few times. The chain employs TRBV5-4 and TRBJ2-7; D is uncertain. There are 14 residues in the CDR3. The ends were cut back, 3 bases at V and 1 base at J, with 11 bases in the middle. Germline CDR1 SGHNT, CDR2 YYREEE (reference sequence). Here the CDR3 DNA reads TGTGCCAGCAGCTCCTTGACGGAGTCCTACGAGCAGTACTTC. Translation: CASSSLTESYEQYF.

The chain joins TRBV12-5 to TRBJ1-5; possible D gene TRBD1, 5 bases. The CDR3 extends over 14 amino acids. With 1 base removed from V and 6 bases from J, the gap between germline ends came to 10 bases. Germline V gives CDR1 LGHNT, CDR2 FRNRAP. CDR3 in amino acids: CASGLGGFGQPQHF. The CDR3 DNA reads TGTGCTAGTGGTTTGGGGGGGTTTGGTCAGCCCCAGCATTTT.

This clone was detected only once. The J gene is TRBJ2-5, the V gene TRBV28; 7 bases agree with TRBD2. CDR1 MDHEN and CDR2 SYDVKM come from the germline V gene. V dropped 3 bases and J dropped 0; count of bases not matched to a gene: 10. The CDR3 has 17 amino acids. The CDR3 bases are TGTGCCAGCAGTTTGGGTGGGGTAGCGGGCTACCAAGAGACCCAGTACTTC. Translating it yields CASSLGGVAGYQETQYF. The variable domain in full, completed from reference TRBV28 and TRBJ2-5, reads DVKVTQSSRYLVKRTGEKVFLECVQDMDHENMFWYRQDPGLGLRLIYFSYDVKMKEKGDIPEGYSVSREKKERFSLILESASTNQTSMYLCASSLGGVAGYQETQYFGPGTRLLVL.

The V gene is TRBV29-1, the J gene TRBJ1-2, with 8 bases matching TRBD1. There are 11 residues in the CDR3. The junction had 2 bases not matched to a gene; V was cut back by 3 bases and J by 8 bases. Germline V lookup: CDR1 SQVTM, CDR2 ANQGSEA. CDR3 in amino acids: CSVDRGLGYTF. The CDR3 DNA follows: TGCAGCGTTGACAGGGGGCTGGGCTACACCTTC.

Worth noting for this clone: A read error may produce the germline difference seen at one junction end. The V call is TRBV7-7, the J call TRBJ2-5; TRBD2 matches 9 bases. Germline V lookup: CDR1 SSHAT, CDR2 FNYEAQ (reference sequence). The CDR3 loop spans 15 amino acids. Here the CDR3 reads CASSLTAGGQETQYF. The CDR3 DNA sequence: TGTGCTAGCAGCTTAACAGCGGGGGGCCAAGAGACCCAGTACTTC.

V usage is TRBV27 and J usage is TRBJ1-2; 9 bases align to TRBD1. Germline lookup yields CDR1 MNHEY and CDR2 SMNVEV (reference sequence). The CDR3 spans 15 residues. The junction had 6 bases not matched to a gene; V was cut back by 5 bases and J by 2 bases. Here the CDR3 reads CASSVTGGRNYGYTF. CDR3 sequence (DNA): TGTGCCAGCAGTGTCACAGGGGGCAGGAACTATGGCTACACCTTC.

The gene calls are TRBV11-2 and TRBJ1-2, with D unresolved. The CDR3 loop spans 14 amino acids. V gave up 1 base and J gave up 0 bases, with 6 bases separating them. Germline V gene sequence: CDR1 SGHAT, CDR2 FQNNGV. The CDR3 sequence: CASSLGYTNYGYTF. The CDR3 coding sequence is TGTGCCAGCAGCTTAGGCTACACTAACTATGGCTACACCTTC.

V and J are TRBV27 and TRBJ2-5, with D perhaps matching TRBD1 (5 bases). Germline V gene sequence: CDR1 MNHEY, CDR2 SMNVEV (reference sequence). This CDR3 spans 15 amino acids. Trimming left V 3 bases short and J 2 bases short, with 13 bases between. The CDR3 sequence: CASSFLDSFQETQYF. The CDR3 DNA reads TGTGCCAGCAGTTTCTTAGACAGTTTTCAAGAGACCCAGTACTTC.

This clone appeared a single time. The junction differs from germline at one of its ends, possibly a read error. The chain is built from TRBV18 and TRBJ1-6, with no clear D. CDR3 size: 15 residues. Looked up from germline, CDR1 is KGHSH and CDR2 is LQKENI. The CDR3 nucleotides read TGTGCCGGCTCACTCCCGGCGGGTCATAATTCACCCCTCCACTTT. Protein product: CAGSLPAGHNSPLHF.

In its sample, this clone was seen once. The CDR3 protein is CAISAGEKLFF. In nucleotides, the CDR3 is TGTGCCATCAGTGCGGGGGAAAAACTGTTTTTT. The chain employs TRBV10-3 and TRBJ1-4; D is unresolved. The CDR3 sequence is 11 residues long. The ends were cut back, 4 bases at V and 8 bases at J, with 5 bases in the middle. Per the germline V gene, CDR1 is ENHRY and CDR2 is SYGVKD.

The V gene is TRBV2, the J gene TRBJ2-7, with 11 positions matching TRBD2. The CDR3 sequence is 16 residues long. CDR1 and CDR2 (germline): SNHLY, FYNNEI. The V gene end was trimmed by 3 bases and the J gene end by 3 bases; junction bases not matched to a gene: 7. CDR3 residues: CASSELAGGPVYEQYF. The CDR3 coding sequence is TGTGCCAGCAGTGAGCTAGCGGGGGGACCTGTCTACGAGCAGTACTTC.

The chain links TRBV6-5 to TRBJ1-1, with D hard to call. Trimming shortened V by 0 bases and J by 5 bases, and 7 bases separated the two germline ends. The CDR3 runs 13 residues. CDR1 MNHEY and CDR2 SVGAGI come from the germline V gene. The CDR3 sequence is CASSYSRQTEAFF. The CDR3, as DNA: TGTGCCAGCAGTTACTCCAGGCAGACTGAAGCTTTCTTT.

With regard to this clone: Other DNA sequences within the sample encode an identical CDR3. The V gene is TRBV29-1, the J gene TRBJ2-1; no definite D call. With 7 bases removed from V and 10 bases from J, the gap between germline ends came to 20 bases. Germline V CDR1 and CDR2: SQVTM, ANQGSEA. This CDR3 has 13 amino acids. CDR3 nucleotides: TGCAGCGCCGAAGACGGCCCTCTTGGCGAGCAGTTCTTC. It translates to CSAEDGPLGEQFF.

The chain recombines TRBV30 with TRBJ2-7; no definite D call. V dropped 3 bases and J dropped 3 bases, with 9 bases sitting between them. The CDR3 is made up of 12 amino acids. The germline V gene encodes CDR1 GTSNPN and CDR2 SVGIG (reference sequence). CDR3 nucleotides: TGTGCCTGGAGAGGGCAGCGCTACGAGCAGTACTTC. This encodes CAWRGQRYEQYF.

This chain connects TRBV3-1 (or the pseudogene TRBV3-2) to TRBJ1-2; 7 bases agree with TRBD1. The V segment lost 3 bases and the J segment 0 bases; nucleotides outside the gene matches: 10. The CDR3 contains 17 residues. Germline lookup yields CDR1 LGHDT and CDR2 YNNKEL (reference sequence). The chain's CDR3 is CASSHSGAGTANYGYTF. The CDR3 DNA is TGTGCCAGCAGCCATAGTGGGGCAGGGACAGCTAACTATGGCTACACCTTC.

The CDR3 reads CASTSKPLAGGLANTGELFF. Here the CDR3 DNA reads TGCGCCAGCACCTCAAAACCACTAGCGGGGGGGCTCGCGAACACCGGGGAGCTGTTTTTT. The V and J genes are TRBV4-1 and TRBJ2-2; 13 bases agree with TRBD2. The V and J ends lost 7 bases and 0 bases, in that order; junction bases with no gene match: 14. Germline CDR1 reads MGHRA; CDR2 reads YSYEKL. The CDR3 has 20 residues.

This clone came up once. The chain has TRBV29-1 and TRBJ1-1; D is unresolved. The V and J ends lost 4 bases and 4 bases respectively, with 4 bases between them. Germline-derived CDR1 and CDR2 are SQVTM and ANQGSEA. The CDR3 length is 10 residues. This CDR3 reads CSVVFTEAFF. CDR3 coding DNA: TGCAGCGTTGTGTTCACTGAAGCTTTCTTT.